This TCR beta chain is drawn from a study of T cell responses to AZD1222 COVID-19 vaccine. TCRdb's copy holds only in-frame clones and misses some; the assay was immunoSEQ multiplex PCR. Among approximately 160,000 clones, around 87% were seen once, and the ten largest hold around 2.6%. Study conclusions and caveats: White British people made up most donors, females outnumbered males, and clonal diversity was possibly underestimated.

The CDR3 is made up of 18 amino acids. The V end lost 0 bases, the J end lost 6 bases, and 20 bases lay between the germline ends. Concerning this clone itself: Its specificity is not known.

This rearrangement joins TRBV23-1 to TRBJ2-2; either TRBD1 or TRBD2 may supply D (5 bases each). TRBV23-1 is marked as an open reading frame, function uncertain. This clonotype was obtained from an adult in good health. The sequencing here drew on peripheral blood, taken on day 0 of AZD1222 vaccination. The CDR3 DNA reads TGCGCCAGCAGTCAATCGTATTGGACCCAGGGACGGTCCGGGGAGCTGTTTTTT. It specifies CASSQSYWTQGRSGELFF.